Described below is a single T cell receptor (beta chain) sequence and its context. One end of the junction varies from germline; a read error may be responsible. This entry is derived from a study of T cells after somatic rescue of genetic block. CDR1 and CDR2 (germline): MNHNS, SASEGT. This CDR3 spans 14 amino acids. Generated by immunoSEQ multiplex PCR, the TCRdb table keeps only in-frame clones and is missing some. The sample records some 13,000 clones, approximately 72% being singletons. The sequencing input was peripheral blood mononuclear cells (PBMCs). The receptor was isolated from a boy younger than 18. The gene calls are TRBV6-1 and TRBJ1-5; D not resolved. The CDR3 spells CAISESSSNQPQHF. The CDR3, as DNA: TGTGCCATCAGTGAGTCCAGTAGCAATCAGCCCCAGCATTTT.